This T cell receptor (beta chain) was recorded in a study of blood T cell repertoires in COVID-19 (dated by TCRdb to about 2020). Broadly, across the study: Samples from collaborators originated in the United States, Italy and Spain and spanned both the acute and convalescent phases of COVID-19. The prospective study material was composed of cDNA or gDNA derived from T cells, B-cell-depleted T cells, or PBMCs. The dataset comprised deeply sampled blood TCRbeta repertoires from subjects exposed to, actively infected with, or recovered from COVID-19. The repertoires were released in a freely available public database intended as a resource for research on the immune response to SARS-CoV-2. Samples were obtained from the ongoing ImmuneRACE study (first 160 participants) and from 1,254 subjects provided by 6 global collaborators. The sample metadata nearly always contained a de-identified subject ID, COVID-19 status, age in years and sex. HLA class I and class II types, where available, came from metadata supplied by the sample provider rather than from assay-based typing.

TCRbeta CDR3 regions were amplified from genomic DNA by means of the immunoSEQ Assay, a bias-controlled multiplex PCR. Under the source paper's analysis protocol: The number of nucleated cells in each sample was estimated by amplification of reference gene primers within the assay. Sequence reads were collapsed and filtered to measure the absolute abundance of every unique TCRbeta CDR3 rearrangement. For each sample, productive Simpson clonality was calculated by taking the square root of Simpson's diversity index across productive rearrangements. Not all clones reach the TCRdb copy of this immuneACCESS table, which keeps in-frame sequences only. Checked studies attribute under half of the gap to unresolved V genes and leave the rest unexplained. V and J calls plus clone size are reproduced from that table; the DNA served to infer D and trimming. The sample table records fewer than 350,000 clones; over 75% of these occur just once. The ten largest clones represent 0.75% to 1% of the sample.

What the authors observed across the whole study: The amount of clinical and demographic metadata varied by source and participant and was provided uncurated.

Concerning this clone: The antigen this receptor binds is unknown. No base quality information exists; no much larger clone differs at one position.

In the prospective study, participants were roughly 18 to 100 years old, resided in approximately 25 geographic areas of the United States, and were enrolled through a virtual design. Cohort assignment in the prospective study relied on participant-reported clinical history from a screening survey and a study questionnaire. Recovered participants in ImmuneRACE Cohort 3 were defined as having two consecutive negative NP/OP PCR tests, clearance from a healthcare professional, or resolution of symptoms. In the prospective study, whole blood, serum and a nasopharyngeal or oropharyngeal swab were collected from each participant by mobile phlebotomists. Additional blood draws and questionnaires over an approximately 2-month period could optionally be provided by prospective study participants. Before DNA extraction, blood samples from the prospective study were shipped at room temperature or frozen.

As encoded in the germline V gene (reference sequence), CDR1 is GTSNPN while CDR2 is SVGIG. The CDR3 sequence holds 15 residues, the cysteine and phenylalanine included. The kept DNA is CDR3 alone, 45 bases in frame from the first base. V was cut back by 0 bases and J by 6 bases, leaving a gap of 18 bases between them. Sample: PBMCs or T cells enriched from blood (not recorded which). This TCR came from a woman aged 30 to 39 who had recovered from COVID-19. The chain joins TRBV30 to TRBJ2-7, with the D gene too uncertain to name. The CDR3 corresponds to CAWSVGPVRNSEQYF. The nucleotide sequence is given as TGTGCCTGGAGTGTTGGGCCAGTTCGTAATTCCGAGCAGTACTTC.